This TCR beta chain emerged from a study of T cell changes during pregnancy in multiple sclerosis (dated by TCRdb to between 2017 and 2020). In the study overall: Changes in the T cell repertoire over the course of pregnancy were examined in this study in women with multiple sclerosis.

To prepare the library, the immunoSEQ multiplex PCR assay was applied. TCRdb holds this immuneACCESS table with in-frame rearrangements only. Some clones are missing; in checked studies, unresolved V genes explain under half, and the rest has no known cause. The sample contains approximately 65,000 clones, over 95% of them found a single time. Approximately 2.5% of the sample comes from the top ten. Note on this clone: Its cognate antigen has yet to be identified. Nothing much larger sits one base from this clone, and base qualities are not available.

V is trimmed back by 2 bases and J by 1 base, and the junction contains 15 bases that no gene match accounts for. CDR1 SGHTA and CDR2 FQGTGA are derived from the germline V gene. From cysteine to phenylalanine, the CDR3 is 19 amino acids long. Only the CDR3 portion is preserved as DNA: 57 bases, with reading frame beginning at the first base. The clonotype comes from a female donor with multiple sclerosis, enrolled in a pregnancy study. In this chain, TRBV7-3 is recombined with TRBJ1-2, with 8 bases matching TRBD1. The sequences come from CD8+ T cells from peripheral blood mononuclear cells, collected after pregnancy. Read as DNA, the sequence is TGTGCCAGCAGCTTATACGCCGGGACAGGTTTTTCTGTTAACTATGGCTACACCTTC. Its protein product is CASSLYAGTGFSVNYGYTF.